This is a list of T cell receptor beta chains from one sample in a study of blood T cell repertoires in COVID-19. Method: immunoSEQ multiplex PCR; TCRdb's copy keeps in-frame clones and lacks some. In the table there are around 260,000 clones, 80% to 90% of which are singletons. The sample comprised peripheral blood. The receptors come from a young man with active or convalescent COVID-19. Both conserved end residues are part of each CDR3. The order of the fields is V gene, clone size, J gene, D gene, CDR3 protein, CDR3 DNA. A D gene is named only where the DNA matches it firmly. Size is stated for part of the rows, as once, few or many counts, or as a class when the clone is expanded.

TRBV6-1	NA	TRBJ1-2	NA	CASSEEIGVPGYTF	TGTGCCAGCAGTGAAGAGATCGGGGTGCCAGGCTACACCTTC
TRBV18	many	TRBJ2-1	NA	CASSPQADSYNEQFF	TGTGCCAGCTCACCTCAGGCAGACTCCTACAATGAGCAGTTCTTC
TRBV7-3	few	TRBJ2-2	TRBD2	CASSLAGGHTGELFF	TGTGCCAGCAGCCTAGCGGGGGGGCACACCGGGGAGCTGTTTTTT
TRBV7-9	few	TRBJ1-1	NA	CASSLGAQQGSVNTEAFF	TGTGCCAGCAGCTTAGGGGCCCAACAAGGATCCGTGAACACTGAAGCTTTCTTT
TRBV14	NA	TRBJ2-1	NA	CASSDRVRYEQFF	TGTGCCAGCAGTGACCGGGTGAGGTATGAGCAGTTCTTC
TRBV10-3	few	TRBJ1-5	NA	CAISREGDSNQPQHF	TGTGCCATCAGTCGCGAGGGCGATAGCAATCAGCCCCAGCATTTT
TRBV6-5	NA	TRBJ1-2	TRBD1	CASARGQGNYGYTF	TGTGCCAGCGCTAGGGGACAGGGGAACTATGGCTACACCTTC
TRBV29-1	NA	TRBJ2-5	NA	CSVIEWETQYF	TGCAGCGTGATCGAGTGGGAGACCCAGTACTTC
TRBV9	NA	TRBJ1-2	NA	CASSVADGTYGYTF	TGTGCCAGCAGCGTAGCAGACGGGACTTATGGCTACACCTTC
TRBV29-1	NA	TRBJ2-7	NA	CSVEDGRQYEQYF	TGCAGCGTTGAAGATGGGCGACAGTACGAGCAGTACTTC
TRBV7-9	NA	TRBJ1-3	TRBD1	CASSLGQGGNSGNTIYF	TGTGCCAGCAGCTTAGGCCAGGGGGGTAACTCTGGAAACACCATATATTTT
TRBV7-9	NA	TRBJ2-5	NA	CASSPPGGETQYF	TGTGCCAGCAGCCCCCCCGGAGGGGAGACCCAGTACTTC
TRBV5-1	NA	TRBJ1-4	TRBD1	CASRLTGLNEKLFF	TGCGCCAGCAGATTGACAGGGCTCAATGAAAAACTGTTTTTT
TRBV28	NA	TRBJ1-6	TRBD1	CASSFTYRGGWHF	TGTGCCAGCAGTTTTACATACAGGGGGGGATGGCACTTT
TRBV19	NA	TRBJ2-3	NA	CASSTDRYGQYF	TGTGCCAGTAGTACAGACAGGTACGGGCAGTATTTT
TRBV4-2	NA	TRBJ1-3	NA	CASSQGDASSGNTIYF	TGTGCCAGCAGCCAAGGTGATGCGAGCTCTGGAAACACCATATATTTT
TRBV5-1	NA	TRBJ2-1	TRBD2	CASSLASGGFTGEQFF	TGCGCCAGCAGCTTGGCGAGCGGGGGATTTACGGGTGAGCAGTTCTTC
TRBV5-1	few	TRBJ2-1	NA	CASSLLSATLDEQFF	TGCGCCAGCAGCTTGCTTAGCGCCACTCTAGATGAGCAGTTCTTC
TRBV3-1/TRBV3-2	NA	TRBJ2-3	TRBD2	CASSQRPGGSAGTDTQYF	TGTGCCAGCAGCCAGCGCCCGGGGGGTAGCGCCGGGACAGATACGCAGTATTTT
TRBV11-3	NA	TRBJ2-7	NA	CASSLGRGVYEQYF	TGTGCCAGCAGCTTAGGCAGGGGGGTGTACGAGCAGTACTTC
TRBV7-9	NA	TRBJ2-1	TRBD1	CASRIISGGDYNEQFF	TGTGCCAGCAGAATAATTTCAGGGGGCGATTACAATGAGCAGTTCTTC
TRBV6-6	NA	TRBJ1-4	NA	CASSYSAGAGEKLFF	TGTGCCAGCAGTTACTCGGCAGGGGCGGGTGAAAAACTGTTTTTT
TRBV5-8	NA	TRBJ1-6	NA	CASSLGGPNSPLHF	TGTGCCAGCAGCTTGGGGGGGCCTAATTCACCCCTCCACTTT
TRBV10-3	NA	TRBJ1-2	NA	CAISEQAQRGYTF	TGTGCCATCAGTGAACAAGCCCAGAGGGGCTACACCTTC
TRBV12-3/TRBV12-4	NA	TRBJ2-7	NA	CASSADSYEQYF	TGTGCCAGCAGTGCAGACAGCTACGAGCAGTACTTC
TRBV7-3	NA	TRBJ2-2	TRBD2	CASSPSGGNTGELFF	TGTGCCAGCAGCCCTAGCGGGGGGAACACCGGGGAGCTGTTTTTT
TRBV6-5	NA	TRBJ1-4	TRBD1	CASSYGQGFEKLFF	TGTGCCAGCAGTTACGGACAGGGCTTTGAAAAACTGTTTTTT
TRBV30	NA	TRBJ2-3	NA	CAWIPAGASSTDTQYF	TGTGCCTGGATCCCGGCGGGGGCCTCTAGCACAGATACGCAGTATTTT
TRBV5-1	NA	TRBJ1-1	NA	CASSLGNMNTEAFF	TGCGCCAGCAGCTTGGGAAACATGAACACTGAAGCTTTCTTT
TRBV4-1	NA	TRBJ2-3	TRBD2	CASSQLGLAGTDTQYF	TGCGCCAGCAGCCAACTAGGACTAGCGGGCACAGATACGCAGTATTTT
TRBV5-1	NA	TRBJ1-3	NA	CASSPGRRGSGNTIYF	TGCGCCAGCAGCCCCGGGCGGAGGGGCTCTGGAAACACCATATATTTT
TRBV5-4	once	TRBJ2-3	TRBD1	CASSAPLGGADTQYF	TGTGCCAGCAGCGCGCCCTTAGGGGGCGCAGATACGCAGTATTTT
TRBV7-3	NA	TRBJ1-5	NA	CAGERDIGSNQPQHF	TGTGCCGGCGAGCGGGACATAGGGAGCAATCAGCCCCAGCATTTT
TRBV18	NA	TRBJ2-5	NA	CASSPPVQGETQYF	TGTGCCAGCTCACCACCTGTCCAGGGTGAGACCCAGTACTTC
TRBV20-1	NA	TRBJ2-7	NA	CSASGVIGAYEQYF	TGCAGTGCTAGTGGGGTGATCGGGGCCTACGAGCAGTACTTC
TRBV6-4	NA	TRBJ1-5	NA	CASSREINQPQHF	TGTGCCAGCAGCCGGGAGATCAATCAGCCCCAGCATTTT
TRBV2	NA	TRBJ1-1	NA	CASTGGGVGVMNTEAFF	TGTGCCAGCACCGGGGGAGGGGTAGGGGTCATGAACACTGAAGCTTTCTTT
TRBV7-2	NA	TRBJ2-7	TRBD2	CASSLGLAGSYEQYF	TGTGCCAGCAGCTTAGGACTAGCGGGGTCCTACGAGCAGTACTTC
TRBV10-3	NA	TRBJ1-2	NA	CAISEPHGTLSWGGYTF	TGTGCCATCAGTGAGCCACACGGGACACTCTCTTGGGGTGGCTACACCTTC
TRBV14	NA	TRBJ1-2	NA	CASSQGHPNNPVGYTF	TGTGCCAGCAGCCAGGGGCACCCAAACAACCCCGTGGGCTACACCTTC
TRBV3-1/TRBV3-2	NA	TRBJ1-4	NA	CASSQDALAFEKLFF	TGTGCCAGCAGCCAAGATGCTTTGGCCTTCGAAAAACTGTTTTTT
TRBV6-2/TRBV6-3	NA	TRBJ2-7	NA	CASSYGQGVYEQYF	TGTGCCAGCAGTTACGGACAAGGTGTATACGAGCAGTACTTC
TRBV19	NA	TRBJ1-2	NA	CASSLLLGADGYTF	TGTGCCAGTAGTCTCTTACTGGGGGCGGATGGCTACACCTTC
TRBV6-6	NA	TRBJ1-6	NA	CASSPAVGRTNLNSPLHF	TGTGCCAGCAGTCCGGCCGTAGGGCGGACAAACTTAAATTCACCCCTCCACTTT
TRBV29-1	few	TRBJ1-1	NA	CSVVSVLEAFF	TGCAGCGTTGTGTCGGTACTTGAAGCTTTCTTT
TRBV4-3	once	TRBJ1-4	NA	CASSHNGATNEKLFF	TGCGCCAGCAGCCATAACGGGGCAACTAATGAAAAACTGTTTTTT
TRBV6-5	NA	TRBJ1-4	TRBD1	CASSLAPTGGTEKLFF	TGTGCCAGCAGTTTGGCTCCCACAGGGGGAACCGAAAAACTGTTTTTT
TRBV10-1	few	TRBJ2-2	NA	CASSESSANTGELFF	TGCGCCAGCAGTGAGTCTAGCGCGAACACCGGGGAGCTGTTTTTT
TRBV7-3	NA	TRBJ2-3	NA	CASSLRMRGGQWDTQYF	TGTGCCAGCAGCCTCAGGATGAGGGGGGGGCAATGGGATACGCAGTATTTT
TRBV5-6	NA	TRBJ1-5	NA	CASSAGHQPQHF	TGTGCCAGCAGCGCGGGACATCAGCCCCAGCATTTT
TRBV19	few	TRBJ1-6	NA	CAPRSSVSGCNSPLHF	TGTGCCCCCCGGTCCTCCGTATCAGGGTGCAATTCACCCCTCCACTTT
TRBV3-1/TRBV3-2	NA	TRBJ1-2	NA	CASSQDLGDPGDYGYTF	TGTGCCAGCAGCCAAGATTTGGGGGATCCGGGGGACTATGGCTACACCTTC
TRBV6-1	few	TRBJ1-2	TRBD1	CASSELDRVGYGYTF	TGTGCCAGCAGTGAATTGGACAGGGTCGGGTATGGCTACACCTTC
TRBV19	NA	TRBJ2-7	NA	CASSIKGGGSSYEQYF	TGTGCCAGTAGTATTAAGGGGGGGGGATCCTCCTACGAGCAGTACTTC